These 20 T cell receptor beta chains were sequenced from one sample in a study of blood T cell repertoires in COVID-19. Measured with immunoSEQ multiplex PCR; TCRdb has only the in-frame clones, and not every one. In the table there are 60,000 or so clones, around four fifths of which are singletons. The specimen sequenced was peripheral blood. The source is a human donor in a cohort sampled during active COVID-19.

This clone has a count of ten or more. The CDR3 bases are TGTGCCTGGAGTGTCGTTAGGGGGGGCTCCTATAATTCACCCCTCCACTTT. Translation: CAWSVVRGGSYNSPLHF. The chain is built from TRBV30 and TRBJ1-6; a weak D match, TRBD1 (6 bases). Germline-derived CDR1 and CDR2 are GTSNPN and SVGIG (reference sequence). The V gene lost 0 bases and the J gene lost 0 bases, with 12 bases spanning the gap. This CDR3 comprises 17 residues.

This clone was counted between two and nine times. The CDR3: CASSDAGGATDTQYF. The DNA for the CDR3 is TGTGCCAGCAGTGACGCGGGGGGGGCGACAGATACGCAGTATTTT. The chain combines TRBV6-4 with TRBJ2-3, with TRBD2 matching over 9 bases. The CDR3 runs to 15 residues. Germline V lookup: CDR1 MRHNA, CDR2 SNTAGT. V lost 2 bases, J lost 3 bases, and 3 bases stayed unmatched.

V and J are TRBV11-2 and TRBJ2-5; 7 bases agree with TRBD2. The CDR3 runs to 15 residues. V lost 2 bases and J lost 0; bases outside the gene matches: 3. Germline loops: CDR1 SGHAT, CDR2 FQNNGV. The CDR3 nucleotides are TGTGCCAGCAGCTTAAGACTAGCTGACCAAGAGACCCAGTACTTC. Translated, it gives CASSLRLADQETQYF.

In nucleotides, the CDR3 is TGCGCCAGCAGCCCCCCCACTAGCGGGGGGGACAATGAGCAGTTCTTC. Translating gives CASSPPTSGGDNEQFF. The chain carries TRBV5-1 and TRBJ2-1; 13 bases match TRBD2. V shed 4 bases and J 5 bases; nucleotides not matched to a gene: 6. Germline V gives CDR1 SGHRS, CDR2 YFSETQ. The CDR3 extends over 16 amino acids.

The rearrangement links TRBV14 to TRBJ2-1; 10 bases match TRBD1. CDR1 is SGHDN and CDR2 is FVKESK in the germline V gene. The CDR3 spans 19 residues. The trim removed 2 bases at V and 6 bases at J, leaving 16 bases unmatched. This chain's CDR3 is CASSQRGPRQGARGNEQFF. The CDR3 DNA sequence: TGTGCCAGCAGCCAAAGGGGCCCGAGACAGGGGGCGCGAGGCAATGAGCAGTTCTTC.

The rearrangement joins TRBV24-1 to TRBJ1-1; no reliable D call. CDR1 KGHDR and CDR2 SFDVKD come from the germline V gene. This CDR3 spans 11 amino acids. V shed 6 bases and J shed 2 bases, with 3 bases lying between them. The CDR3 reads CATSTNTEAFF. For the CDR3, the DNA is TGTGCCACCAGTACAAACACTGAAGCTTTCTTT.

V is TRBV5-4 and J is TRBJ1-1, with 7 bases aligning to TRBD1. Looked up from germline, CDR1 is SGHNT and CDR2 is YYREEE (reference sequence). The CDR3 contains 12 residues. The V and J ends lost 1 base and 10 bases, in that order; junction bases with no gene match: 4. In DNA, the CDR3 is TGTGCCAGCAGCTTGCGACAGGGCGGAGCTTTCTTT. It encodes CASSLRQGGAFF.

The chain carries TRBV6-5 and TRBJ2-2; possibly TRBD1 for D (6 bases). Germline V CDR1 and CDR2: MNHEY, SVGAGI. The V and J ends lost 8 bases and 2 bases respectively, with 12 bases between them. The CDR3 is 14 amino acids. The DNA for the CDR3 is TGTGCCAGCGTTGGGACACCTAACACCGGGGAGCTGTTTTTT. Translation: CASVGTPNTGELFF.

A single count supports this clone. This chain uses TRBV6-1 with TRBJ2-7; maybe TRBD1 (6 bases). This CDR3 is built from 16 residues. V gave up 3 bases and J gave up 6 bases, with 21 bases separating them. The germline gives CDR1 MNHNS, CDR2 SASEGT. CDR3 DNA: TGTGCCAGCAGTGACACAGGGTTTAGTGGTTTCGGCGAGCAGTACTTC. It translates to CASSDTGFSGFGEQYF.

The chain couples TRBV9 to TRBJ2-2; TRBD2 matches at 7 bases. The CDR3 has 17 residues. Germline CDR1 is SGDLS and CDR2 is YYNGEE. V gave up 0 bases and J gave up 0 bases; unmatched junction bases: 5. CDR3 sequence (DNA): TGTGCCAGCAGCGTAGGACTAGCTTTCGCGAACACCGGGGAGCTGTTTTTT. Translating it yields CASSVGLAFANTGELFF.

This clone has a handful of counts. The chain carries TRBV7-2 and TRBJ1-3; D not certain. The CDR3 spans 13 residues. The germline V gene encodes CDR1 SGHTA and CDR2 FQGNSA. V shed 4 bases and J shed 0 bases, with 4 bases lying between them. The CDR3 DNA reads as TGTGCCAGCAGCTACAACTCTGGAAACACCATATATTTT. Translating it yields CASSYNSGNTIYF. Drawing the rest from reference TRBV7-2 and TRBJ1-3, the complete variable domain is GAGVSQSPSNKVTEKGKDVELRCDPISGHTALYWYRQSLGQGLEFLIYFQGNSAPDKSGLPSDRFSAERTGGSVSTLTIQRTQQEDSAVYLCASSYNSGNTIYFGEGSWLTVV.

The CDR3 coding sequence is TGTGCCAGCAGTGAATCGGGTACTAATCAGCCCCAGCATTTT. Translation gives CASSESGTNQPQHF. V is TRBV25-1 and J is TRBJ1-5; D unclear. CDR1 is MGHDK and CDR2 is SYGVNS in the germline V gene. Between the trimmed V and J ends, which lost 1 base and 4 bases, there was a span of 8 bases. This CDR3 is 14 amino acids long.

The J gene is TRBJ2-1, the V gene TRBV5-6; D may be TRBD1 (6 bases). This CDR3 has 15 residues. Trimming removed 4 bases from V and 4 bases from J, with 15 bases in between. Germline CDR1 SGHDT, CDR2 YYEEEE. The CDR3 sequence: CASSPDRLSYNEQFF. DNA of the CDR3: TGTGCCAGCAGCCCGGACAGACTCTCTTACAATGAGCAGTTCTTC. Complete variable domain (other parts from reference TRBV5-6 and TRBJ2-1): DAGVTQSPTHLIKTRGQQVTLRCSPKSGHDTVSWYQQALGQGPQFIFQYYEEEERQRGNFPDRFSGHQFPNYSSELNVNALLLGDSALYLCASSPDRLSYNEQFFGPGTRLTVL.

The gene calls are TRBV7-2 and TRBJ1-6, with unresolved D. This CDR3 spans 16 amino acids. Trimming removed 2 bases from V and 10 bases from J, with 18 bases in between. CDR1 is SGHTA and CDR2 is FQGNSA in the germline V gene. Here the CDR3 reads CASSLSGTYLESPLHF. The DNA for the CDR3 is TGTGCCAGCAGCTTAAGCGGCACGTACCTTGAATCACCCCTCCACTTT.

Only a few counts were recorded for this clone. The CDR3 reads CASSLAGTSVSYEQYF. For the CDR3, the DNA is TGTGCCAGCAGCTTAGCAGGGACTAGCGTCTCGTACGAGCAGTACTTC. V gene TRBV7-6 combines with J gene TRBJ2-7; TRBD2 aligns across 10 bases. With V trimmed by 0 bases and J by 4 bases, 6 bases remained unmatched. Germline CDR1 is SGHVS and CDR2 is FNYEAQ. The CDR3 is 16 residues long.

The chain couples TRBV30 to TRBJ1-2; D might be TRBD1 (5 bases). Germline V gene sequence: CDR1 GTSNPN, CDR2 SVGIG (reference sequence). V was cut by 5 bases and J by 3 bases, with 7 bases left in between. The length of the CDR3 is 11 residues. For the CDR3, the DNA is TGTGCCTGGGACAGTCACTATGGCTACACCTTC. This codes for CAWDSHYGYTF.

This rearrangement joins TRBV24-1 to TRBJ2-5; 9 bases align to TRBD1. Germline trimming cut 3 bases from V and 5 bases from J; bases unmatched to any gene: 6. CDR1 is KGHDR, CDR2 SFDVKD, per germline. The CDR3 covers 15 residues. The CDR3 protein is CATSDPTGGFETQYF. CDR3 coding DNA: TGTGCCACCAGTGATCCTACAGGGGGCTTTGAGACCCAGTACTTC.

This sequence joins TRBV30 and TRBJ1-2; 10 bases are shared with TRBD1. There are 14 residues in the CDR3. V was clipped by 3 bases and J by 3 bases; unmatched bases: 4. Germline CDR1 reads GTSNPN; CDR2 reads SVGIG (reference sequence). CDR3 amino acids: CAWRKTGGYYGYTF. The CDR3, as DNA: TGTGCCTGGAGGAAGACAGGGGGCTACTATGGCTACACCTTC. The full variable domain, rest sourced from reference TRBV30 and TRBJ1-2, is SQTIHQWPATLVQPVGSPLSLECTVEGTSNPNLYWYRQAAGRGLQLLFYSVGIGQISSEVPQNLSASRPQDRQFILSSKKLLLSDSGFYLCAWRKTGGYYGYTFGSGTRLTVV.

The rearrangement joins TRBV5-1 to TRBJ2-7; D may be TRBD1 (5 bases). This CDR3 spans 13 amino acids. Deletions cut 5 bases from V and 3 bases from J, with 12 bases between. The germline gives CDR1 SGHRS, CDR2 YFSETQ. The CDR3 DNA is TGCGCCAGCAGGCGCGACAGCGACTACGAGCAGTACGTC. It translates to CASRRDSDYEQYV.

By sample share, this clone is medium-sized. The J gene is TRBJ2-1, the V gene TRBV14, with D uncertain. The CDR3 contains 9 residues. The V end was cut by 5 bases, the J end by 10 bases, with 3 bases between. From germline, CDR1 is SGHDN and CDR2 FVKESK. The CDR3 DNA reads TGTGCCAGCAGCGGCGAGCAGTTCTTC. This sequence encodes CASSGEQFF.